The 27 T cell receptor beta chains given below trace back to one sample, sequenced in a study of blood T cells in healthy people across ages. Then a second PCR, running about 6 to 11 cycles, was carried out with a sample-barcoded 5' primer and a J-beta primer mix. TCRdb recomputed calls from the 5' RACE reads with MiXCR, one row per CDR3 protein. Here the sample spans some 640,000 distinct CDR3 sequences, 45% to 50% being singletons. Specimen: blood. These receptors were collected from a woman in her sixties or seventies in good health.

In the case of this clonotype: Germline is not matched at one junction end, which may reflect a read error. This chain uses TRBV29-1 with TRBJ1-1; D unclear. The CDR3 has 13 amino acids. The germline gives CDR1 SQVTM, CDR2 ANQGSEA. CDR3: CSARPDRDTVAFF. In nucleotides, the CDR3 is TGCAGCGCTCGGCCGGACCGAGACACTGTAGCTTTCTTT.

The rearrangement links TRBV7-9 to TRBJ2-1; 11 bases are shared with TRBD2. With 7 bases clipped from V and 8 bases from J, the junction kept 10 bases outside the gene matches. The CDR3 runs 15 residues. The germline gives CDR1 SEHNR, CDR2 FQNEAQ (reference sequence). CDR3 sequence (DNA): TGTGCCAGCACCCTAGGGACTAGCGGCCAGCATGAGCAGTTCTTC. It specifies CASTLGTSGQHEQFF.

Only a few counts were recorded for this clonotype. The rearrangement joins TRBV28 to TRBJ2-4, with 10 bases identical to TRBD2. The CDR3 has 19 amino acids. The V segment lost 1 base and the J segment 6 bases; nucleotides outside the gene matches: 15. Germline CDR1 is MDHEN and CDR2 is SYDVKM. The CDR3 coding sequence is TGTGCCAGCAGTTTATTTTTTTCTAGCGGGAGCAAAACGGTAAACATTCAGTACTTC. Encoded protein: CASSLFFSSGSKTVNIQYF.

The chain links TRBV6-5 to TRBJ2-1, with 11 bases lining up with TRBD2. Per the germline V gene, CDR1 is MNHEY and CDR2 is SVGAGI. With 11 bases clipped from V and 0 bases from J, the junction kept 6 bases outside the gene matches. The CDR3 totals 15 residues. CDR3 region: CAVHSGRVSYNEQFF. CDR3 sequence (DNA): TGTGCCGTCCATAGCGGGAGGGTCTCCTACAATGAGCAGTTCTTC.

V usage is TRBV7-9 and J usage is TRBJ2-7; D is possibly TRBD1 (8 bases). V lost 1 base to trimming and J lost 7 bases, with 17 bases between them. The CDR3 covers 15 residues. In germline, CDR1 is SEHNR, CDR2 FQNEAQ (reference sequence). The CDR3, as DNA: TGTGCCAGCAGCTTAGAGGACAGGGACTACAATGAGCAGTACTTC. Its translation is CASSLEDRDYNEQYF.

This chain connects TRBV7-2 to TRBJ2-7; D not resolved. Germline V gene data show CDR1 as SGHTA and CDR2 as FQGNSA. The length of the CDR3 is 13 residues. V shed 0 bases and J shed 4 bases, with 7 bases lying between them. In nucleotides, the CDR3 is TGTGCCAGCAGCTTAGCCCTCTTGTACGAGCAGTACTTC. It specifies CASSLALLYEQYF.

This clonotype has a handful of counts. V usage is TRBV29-1 and J usage is TRBJ2-1, with a weak D call TRBD1 (7 bases). Deletions cut 6 bases from V and 8 bases from J, with 23 bases between. CDR3 length: 15 amino acids. Germline loops: CDR1 SQVTM, CDR2 ANQGSEA. CDR3 in DNA: TGCAGCGTACAGGGGAAGGGCGGGAAGGTCGATGAGCAGTTCTTC. Its translation: CSVQGKGGKVDEQFF.

The chain employs TRBV6-1 and TRBJ2-5; 16 nucleotides match TRBD2. Germline loops: CDR1 MNHNS, CDR2 SASEGT. Germline trimming cut 8 bases from V and 11 bases from J; bases unmatched to any gene: 8. CDR3 size: 14 residues. The CDR3 protein is CASEGLAGGNEQYF. CDR3 coding DNA: TGTGCCAGCGAGGGACTAGCGGGAGGGAATGAGCAGTACTTC.

This clonotype was detected only a few times. This chain uses TRBV29-1 with TRBJ2-5; unclear D gene. The CDR3 is 13 residues long. CDR1 is SQVTM and CDR2 is ANQGSEA in the germline V gene. V was cut by 5 bases and J by 1 base, with 11 bases left in between. CDR3 sequence reads: CSVRTILQETQYF. CDR3 nucleotide sequence: TGCAGCGTTAGAACCATTCTCCAAGAGACCCAGTACTTC.

The chain has TRBV4-3 and TRBJ2-2, with D hard to call. The V gene lost 2 bases and the J gene lost 4 bases, with 17 bases spanning the gap. The CDR3 runs to 17 residues. Germline loops: CDR1 LGHNA, CDR2 YSLEER. Here the CDR3 reads CASSQSGSSSGTGELFF. CDR3 nucleotide sequence: TGCGCCAGCAGCCAATCAGGTTCTAGTTCCGGCACCGGGGAGCTGTTTTTT.

V is TRBV20-1 and J is TRBJ2-1; 10 nucleotides agree with TRBD2. After removal of 5 bases from V and 2 bases from J, the junction contained 3 bases not matched to a gene. CDR3 length: 14 residues. The V gene's germline CDR1 is DFQATT and CDR2 SNEGSKA (reference sequence). DNA of the CDR3: TGCAGTGCTCCTCTAGCGGGAGCCTACAATGAGCAGTTCTTC. It specifies CSAPLAGAYNEQFF.

V usage is TRBV20-1 and J usage is TRBJ2-7; weak D call: TRBD1 (5 bases). The CDR3 totals 14 residues. The V and J ends lost 3 bases and 3 bases respectively, with 15 bases between them. Germline-derived CDR1 and CDR2 are DFQATT and SNEGSKA (reference sequence). The CDR3 DNA reads as TGCAGTGCTAGTTCCCAGGGCTCCCACTACGAGCAGTACTTC. Its protein is CSASSQGSHYEQYF.

In its sample, this clonotype was seen a few times. The genes are TRBV27 and TRBJ2-3; D might be TRBD2 (5 bases). The CDR3 is made up of 14 amino acids. Trimming stripped 5 bases from V and 4 bases from J, with 13 bases between. Germline CDR1 reads MNHEY; CDR2 reads SMNVEV (reference sequence). The DNA for the CDR3 is TGTGCCAGCAGTCCTAGGAGGTTTGCAGATACGCAGTATTTT. This translates into CASSPRRFADTQYF.

The chain combines TRBV10-3 with TRBJ2-4; 13 bases match TRBD2. V dropped 3 bases and J dropped 13; count of bases not matched to a gene: 12. The CDR3 has 16 residues. From germline, CDR1 is ENHRY and CDR2 SYGVKD. CDR3 residues: CAISEGLAGVRDEQYF. The CDR3 nucleotides are TGTGCCATCAGTGAAGGACTAGCGGGAGTTCGTGATGAGCAGTACTTC.

The gene calls are TRBV7-2 and TRBJ2-7; 7 nucleotides agree with TRBD1. The CDR3 sequence is 14 residues long. The germline CDR1 and CDR2 sequences are SGHTA and FQGNSA. The J segment lost 7 bases and the V segment lost 5 bases, leaving 11 bases of the junction unmatched. CDR3: CASSTRTGIKEQYF. CDR3 bases: TGTGCCAGCAGCACCCGGACAGGAATTAAGGAGCAGTACTTC.

This clonotype was counted only a few times. The chain has TRBV12-3 or TRBV12-4 and TRBJ2-1; D is tentatively TRBD1 or TRBD2 (5 bases each). This CDR3 region has 16 residues. Trimming cost V 7 bases and J 4 bases, with 20 bases left between them. CDR3 bases: TGTGCCAGCAATCGGGACCTCGAGGCGCATTACAATGAGCAGTTCTTC. This gives the protein CASNRDLEAHYNEQFF.

This clonotype was counted ten times or more. The rearrangement links TRBV4-3 to TRBJ2-1; 11 bases line up with TRBD1. Germline V lookup: CDR1 LGHNA, CDR2 YSLEER. V dropped 1 base and J dropped 5; count of bases not matched to a gene: 4. The CDR3 totals 16 residues. CDR3 protein: CASSQVGTGGDNEQFF. CDR3 bases: TGCGCCAGCAGCCAAGTCGGGACAGGGGGGGACAATGAGCAGTTCTTC.

A word on this clonotype: At one boundary the junction diverges from the germline segment, which might be a read error. This chain joins TRBV20-1 and TRBJ2-5; 9 positions match TRBD2. Germline assignment: CDR1 DFQATT and CDR2 SNEGSKA (reference sequence). This CDR3 is built from 15 residues. The CDR3 sequence is CSAEVASGRMETQCF. CDR3 coding DNA: TGCAGTGCTGAGGTAGCCAGCGGGAGGATGGAGACCCAGTGCTTC.

This sequence joins TRBV6-2 or TRBV6-3 and TRBJ2-1, with D possibly TRBD2 on 6 matching bases. Between the trimmed V and J ends, which lost 6 bases and 3 bases, there was a span of 15 bases. Germline V gives CDR1 MNHEY, CDR2 SVGEGT. This CDR3 has 15 residues. The CDR3 DNA follows: TGTGCCAGCAGGTCGGGACTCCATTACTACAATGAGCAGTTCTTC. Translating it yields CASRSGLHYYNEQFF.

This clonotype was detected only once. It may be a read error: a sequence one base away is much more abundant. The V gene is TRBV4-3, the J gene TRBJ2-7; D remains ambiguous. Germline assignment: CDR1 LGHNA and CDR2 YSLEER. This CDR3 is built from 12 residues. The CDR3 loop reads CTSSQDTYEQYF. The CDR3 DNA sequence: TGCACCAGCAGCCAAGACACCTACGAGCAGTACTTC.

The rearrangement uses TRBV20-1 and TRBJ1-2; D uncertain. The CDR3 contains 11 residues. Looked up from germline, CDR1 is DFQATT and CDR2 is SNEGSKA (reference sequence). Trimming pared 1 base from V and 4 bases from J, leaving 4 bases between. In nucleotides, the CDR3 is TGCAGTGCTAGAGGCCCCTATGGCTACACCTTC. The encoded protein is CSARGPYGYTF.

The genes are TRBV7-9 and TRBJ2-5; D possibly corresponds to TRBD1 (6 bases). The J call may be incorrect, as the DNA end agrees better with TRBJ2-7. CDR1 SEHNR and CDR2 FQNEAQ come from the germline V gene (reference sequence). This CDR3 contains 16 residues. The CDR3 is CASSLGSGWGRYEQYF. As DNA, the CDR3 is TGTGCCAGCAGCTTAGGTAGTGGATGGGGGCGCTACGAGCAGTACTTC.

This clonotype has a handful of counts. The CDR3 sequence is CASSVEGNQETQYF. CDR3 in DNA: TGTGCCAGCAGCGTAGAGGGCAACCAAGAGACCCAGTACTTC. V usage is TRBV9 and J usage is TRBJ2-5; unclear D gene. The CDR3 loop spans 14 amino acids. Germline CDR1 and CDR2: SGDLS and YYNGEE. Trimming shortened V by 0 bases and J by 0 bases, and 6 bases separated the two germline ends.

The sample holds a few counts of this clonotype. The V gene is TRBV6-2 or TRBV6-3, the J gene TRBJ2-1; D not resolved. This CDR3 is 14 amino acids long. Per the germline V gene, CDR1 is MNHEY and CDR2 is SVGEGT. V lost 0 bases, J lost 7 bases, and 10 bases lay in between. This CDR3 is CASSYSRERNEQFF. CDR3 DNA sequence: TGTGCCAGCAGTTACTCGCGAGAGAGGAATGAGCAGTTCTTC.

This rearrangement joins TRBV5-1 to TRBJ2-4; 9 bases match TRBD2. The J call is in doubt because the DNA end fits TRBJ2-7 better. Germline V CDR1 and CDR2: SGHRS, YFSETQ. CDR3 size: 14 residues. The CDR3 bases are TGCGCCAGCAAGACTAGCGGAAAAGCCTACGAGCAGTACTTC. Amino acids: CASKTSGKAYEQYF.

V usage is TRBV5-1 and J usage is TRBJ2-5; 9 bases agree with TRBD1. The J call may be mistaken, given a closer DNA end match to TRBJ2-7. This CDR3 is built from 17 residues. The germline CDR1 and CDR2 sequences are SGHRS and YFSETQ. CDR3 residues: CASSLPPRTGERVEQYF. The CDR3 DNA reads TGCGCCAGCAGCTTGCCTCCCCGGACAGGGGAACGGGTCGAGCAGTACTTC.

The chain employs TRBV28 and TRBJ2-7, with 9 bases lining up with TRBD2. The V and J ends lost 7 bases and 3 bases, in that order; junction bases with no gene match: 13. CDR1 is MDHEN and CDR2 is SYDVKM in the germline V gene. The CDR3 is 16 amino acids. The CDR3 DNA reads TGTGCCAGCACTACTGTTAGCGGGAGCAAGAACTACGAGCAGTACTTC. Translation gives CASTTVSGSKNYEQYF.